The sequence of this TCR beta chain was determined in a study of CD8 T cells in ankylosing spondylitis. The germline V gene has CDR1 ENHRY and CDR2 SYGVKD. The CDR3 has 16 residues. J lost 2 bases, V lost 3 bases, and 8 bases had no gene match. TCRdb redid the calling of the 5' RACE reads with MiXCR, one entry per CDR3 protein. The sample has roughly 140,000 distinct CDR3 sequences, approximately 48% seen once; the top ten hold roughly 15%. The sequence was obtained from a male donor with ankylosing spondylitis. The sample taken for sequencing was synovial fluid, either unsorted or a sorted T cell fraction (not recorded which). The rearrangement links TRBV10-3 to TRBJ2-3; 7 bases match TRBD2. CDR3 loop: CAISDWEGWNTDTQYF. The CDR3 DNA sequence: TGTGCCATCAGTGACTGGGAGGGGTGGAACACAGATACGCAGTATTTT.